The next 12 T cell receptor beta chains were all read from a single sample in a study of blood T cell repertoires in COVID-19 (dated by TCRdb to the early 2020s). The library was obtained by the immunoSEQ multiplex PCR assay. Here the immuneACCESS table is served through TCRdb, limited to in-frame sequences with V and J called. Missing clones are a known gap in these copies; in checked studies unresolved V genes cover under half, and the rest lacks a known reason. Present in this sample are 350,000 to 450,000 clones, around 87% of which were seen just once. Of the sample, around 1.9% falls within the top ten clones. Material: PBMCs or T cells enriched from blood (not recorded which). The receptor source for this set is a man aged 35-49 years in a cohort exposed to, infected with or recovered from COVID-19 (not recorded which).

The gene calls are TRBV10-3 and TRBJ2-7; no clear D gene. The CDR3 is made up of 15 amino acids. The V end lost 1 base, the J end lost 5 bases, and 15 bases lay between the germline ends. The germline CDR1 and CDR2 sequences are ENHRY and SYGVKD. This chain's CDR3 is CAISEYNELPDEQYF. Here the CDR3 DNA reads TGTGCCATCAGTGAGTATAACGAGCTACCGGACGAGCAGTACTTC.

This chain's CDR3 is CASRASGNTGELFF. The DNA of the CDR3 is TGTGCCAGCAGGGCTAGCGGTAACACCGGGGAGCTGTTTTTT. The V call is TRBV7-2, the J call TRBJ2-2, with 7 bases fitting TRBD2. The CDR3 has 14 amino acids. Trimming removed 6 bases from V and 2 bases from J; junction bases left unmatched: 3. Germline-derived CDR1 and CDR2 are SGHTA and FQGNSA.

The gene calls are TRBV6-5 and TRBJ1-2; D may be TRBD1 (6 bases). CDR3 length: 13 amino acids. Germline CDR1 and CDR2: MNHEY and SVGAGI. V shed 8 bases and J shed 4 bases, with 14 bases lying between them. Written as DNA, the CDR3 is TGTGCCAGCCGAGGCAGGGGATCCTATGGCTACACCTTC. Translation: CASRGRGSYGYTF.

The CDR3 sequence: CASSPVSGRRDTQYF. The CDR3, as DNA: TGCGCCAGCAGCCCCGTTAGCGGGAGGAGAGATACGCAGTATTTT. This chain uses TRBV4-1 with TRBJ2-3; TRBD2 matches at 10 bases. This CDR3 comprises 15 residues. Germline-derived CDR1 and CDR2 are MGHRA and YSYEKL. Losses at the gene ends were 4 bases for V and 5 bases for J; bases not matched to a gene: 6.

This rearrangement joins TRBV7-9 to TRBJ2-5, with D maybe TRBD2 (5 bases). CDR3 size: 15 residues. Germline loops: CDR1 SEHNR, CDR2 FQNEAQ (reference sequence). With 2 bases removed from V and 1 base from J, the gap between germline ends came to 11 bases. The CDR3 DNA reads TGTGCCAGCAGCTTACGAGGTGGACTCCAAGAGACCCAGTACTTC. It translates to CASSLRGGLQETQYF.

This clone occurred once. The rearrangement uses TRBV23-1 and TRBJ1-5; D remains unclear. Being an ORF, TRBV23-1 has a function that is uncertain. The CDR3 runs 17 residues. V lost 6 bases and J lost 2, with 20 bases in between. The CDR3 DNA follows: TGCGCCAGCAGCCACTACCTGGGGAGCATATGCAATCAGCCCCAGCATTTT. Translated: CASSHYLGSICNQPQHF.

This clone has a handful of counts. The chain combines TRBV10-3 with TRBJ1-5, with D hard to call. The CDR3 sequence is 13 residues long. Germline V lookup: CDR1 ENHRY, CDR2 SYGVKD. V dropped 11 bases and J dropped 5 bases, with 16 bases sitting between them. The CDR3 DNA reads as TGTGCCGCTCAAGCGGGCCGGCATCAGCCCCAGCATTTT. This gives the protein CAAQAGRHQPQHF.

The genes are TRBV6-2 or TRBV6-3 and TRBJ2-7, with 8 bases lining up with TRBD2. Per germline, CDR1 MNHEY and CDR2 SVGEGT. The CDR3 consists of 17 residues. The ends lost 2 bases at V and 2 bases at J; junction bases unmatched: 11. Here the CDR3 reads CASSYVTSVKFTYEQYF. DNA of the CDR3: TGTGCCAGCAGTTACGTGACTAGCGTGAAATTCACCTACGAGCAGTACTTC.

The chain couples TRBV19 to TRBJ2-2; D may be TRBD2 (7 bases). From germline, CDR1 is LNHDA and CDR2 SQIVND (reference sequence). Between the trimmed V and J ends, which lost 6 bases and 7 bases, there was a span of 18 bases. CDR3 size: 15 residues. DNA of the CDR3: TGTGCCAGTAGCCAAGCACGGGGGGCTAACGGGGAGCTGTTTTTT. This translates into CASSQARGANGELFF.

The chain has TRBV6-5 and TRBJ2-1; D is undetermined. Between the trimmed V and J ends, which lost 4 bases and 4 bases, there was a span of 8 bases. Germline assignment: CDR1 MNHEY and CDR2 SVGAGI. The CDR3 has 13 amino acids. The CDR3 protein is CASSSQVYNEQFF. CDR3 DNA sequence: TGTGCCAGCAGTTCCCAGGTTTACAATGAGCAGTTCTTC.

The rearrangement joins TRBV7-9 to TRBJ2-3, with TRBD1 as a possible D gene (5 bases). The V end was cut by 5 bases, the J end by 2 bases, with 11 bases between. This CDR3 has 14 residues. From germline, CDR1 is SEHNR and CDR2 FQNEAQ (reference sequence). CDR3 region: CASSPGHSTDTQYF. CDR3 bases: TGTGCCAGCAGCCCAGGACACTCCACAGATACGCAGTATTTT.

The DNA for the CDR3 is TGTGCCAGTAGTATTGGTAGCGACTCCTACGAGCAGTACTTC. Its translation is CASSIGSDSYEQYF. The chain combines TRBV19 with TRBJ2-7, with D possibly matching TRBD2 (5 bases). Germline assignment: CDR1 LNHDA and CDR2 SQIVND (reference sequence). V lost 3 bases to trimming and J lost 0 bases, with 9 bases between them. The CDR3 extends over 14 amino acids. The variable domain in full, with the rest retrieved from reference TRBV19 and TRBJ2-7, is DGGITQSPKYLFRKEGQNVTLSCEQNLNHDAMYWYRQDPGQGLRLIYYSQIVNDFQKGDIAEGYSVSREKKESFPLTVTSAQKNPTAFYLCASSIGSDSYEQYFGPGTRLTVT.